This T cell receptor (beta chain) stems from a study of shared clonotypes between healthy human individuals. Repertoires were generated with immunoSEQ multiplex PCR, while TCRdb's copy carries only in-frame clones and drops some. This table holds roughly 2.5 million clones, approximately 94% found once. The V and J ends lost 2 bases and 0 bases respectively, with 10 bases between them. Germline lookup yields CDR1 LNHDA and CDR2 SQIVND (reference sequence). The CDR3 is 16 amino acids. The receptor's source is a man aged 18 to 30 in good health. Sequencing was carried out using naive CD4+ T cells sorted from blood. Subset meaning: CD45RA+ positively selected. V usage is TRBV19 and J usage is TRBJ2-2; the D gene is possibly TRBD1 (5 bases). The CDR3 region is CASSIRQNSNTGELFF. The CDR3 DNA is TGTGCCAGTAGTATACGACAGAATTCGAACACCGGGGAGCTGTTTTTT.